This T cell receptor beta chain was recovered during a study of CD8 T cell repertoires and HIV-1 epitope variants. Whole-study context: T cells were stimulated with Twenty-five Gag and Nef peptides separately.

Notes on this clone: Its antigen is unidentified.

Profiled with immunoSEQ multiplex PCR; TCRdb holds only in-frame clones, not every one. This table holds roughly 5,800 clones, roughly two thirds found once. The CDR3 consists of 13 residues. Germline loops: CDR1 MGHRA, CDR2 YSYEKL. V gave up 0 bases and J gave up 10 bases, with 12 bases separating them. J is TRBJ1-2 and V is TRBV4-1, with no clear D. This sequence originates from a male donor with HIV. The material sequenced was cultured CD8+ T cells derived from PBMCs. The CDR3 region is CASSQEAAFDYTF. CDR3 sequence (DNA): TGCGCCAGCAGCCAAGAAGCCGCTTTTGACTACACCTTC.